The 14 T cell receptor beta chains presented below share a single source sample, sequenced in a study of cytomegalovirus exposure and HLA in healthy donors. The PCR employed 60 Vbeta primers together with 13 Jbeta primers. Only in-frame clones appear in the TCRdb table, and some are missing; sequencing was by immunoSEQ multiplex PCR. The sample has about 160,000 clones; 65% to 70% are singletons. Sequences were obtained from PBMCs. These receptors originate from a woman between 18 and 29 years old in good health and CMV-seropositive.

The chain links TRBV14 to TRBJ2-5; D gene ambiguous. Trimming cost V 0 bases and J 5 bases, with 13 bases left between them. Germline values: CDR1 SGHDN, CDR2 FVKESK. CDR3 size: 15 residues. CDR3 nucleotides: TGTGCCAGCAGCCAAGATACGGGTCCGTGGGAGACCCAGTACTTC. Protein sequence: CASSQDTGPWETQYF.

J is TRBJ2-1 and V is TRBV11-3; the match to TRBD2 covers 8 bases. Germline V lookup: CDR1 SGHNT, CDR2 YENEEA. V dropped 5 bases and J dropped 2; count of bases not matched to a gene: 5. CDR3 length: 15 amino acids. The CDR3 DNA reads TGTGCCAGCAGCCCCAGCGGGGGCCCCTACAATGAGCAGTTCTTC. Its translation: CASSPSGGPYNEQFF. Supplemented by reference TRBV11-3 and TRBJ2-1, the full variable domain reads EAGVVQSPRYKIIEKKQPVAFWCNPISGHNTLYWYLQNLGQGPELLIRYENEEAVDDSQLPKDRFSAERLKGVDSTLKIQPAELGDSAVYLCASSPSGGPYNEQFFGPGTRLTVL.

The rearrangement links TRBV27 to TRBJ2-3, with TRBD1 matching 7 bases. V lost 3 bases and J lost 7; bases outside the gene matches: 13. The germline CDR1 and CDR2 sequences are MNHEY and SMNVEV (reference sequence). CDR3 length: 16 residues. CDR3 residues: CASSLTGQNRVNTQYF. The CDR3, as DNA: TGTGCCAGCAGTTTGACGGGACAGAATCGGGTAAATACGCAGTATTTT.

The chain is built from TRBV25-1 and TRBJ2-5; D is possibly TRBD1 (6 bases). Judging by the DNA end, TRBJ2-7 fits better; the J call may be wrong. The CDR3 has 14 residues. Germline CDR1 is MGHDK and CDR2 is SYGVNS. In DNA form, the CDR3 reads TGTGCCAGCAGTGAATATGGACAGAACTACGAGCAGTACTTC. It encodes CASSEYGQNYEQYF.

The chain uses TRBV7-2 and TRBJ2-6; possibly TRBD1 for D (6 bases). CDR1 SGHTA and CDR2 FQGNSA come from the germline V gene. The CDR3 extends over 15 amino acids. V lost 6 bases, J lost 2 bases, and 11 bases lay in between. The CDR3 sequence: CASRLGGTGANVLTF. CDR3 DNA: TGTGCCAGCAGACTAGGGGGAACTGGGGCCAACGTCCTGACTTTC.

This clone was observed a few times. The chain joins TRBV13 to TRBJ2-1; D not certain. Germline V gives CDR1 PRHDT, CDR2 FYEKMQ (reference sequence). The CDR3 has 15 residues. V was trimmed by 2 bases and J by 8 bases, leaving 16 bases between them. The CDR3 here is CASSLNPPLTDEQFF. The CDR3 DNA reads TGTGCCAGCAGCTTAAACCCCCCTCTAACGGATGAGCAGTTCTTC.

V is TRBV7-9 and J is TRBJ1-1; tentatively, D is TRBD1 (6 bases). V gave up 1 base and J gave up 0 bases, with 15 bases separating them. This CDR3 has 17 amino acids. In germline, CDR1 is SEHNR, CDR2 FQNEAQ (reference sequence). The CDR3 here is CASSLGRGFDLNTEAFF. CDR3 sequence (DNA): TGTGCCAGCAGCTTAGGCAGGGGCTTCGATTTGAACACTGAAGCTTTCTTT.

The chain is built from TRBV2 and TRBJ2-2; D might be TRBD2 (5 bases). V dropped 5 bases and J dropped 6 bases, with 16 bases sitting between them. The CDR3 consists of 15 residues. The germline V gene encodes CDR1 SNHLY and CDR2 FYNNEI. The CDR3 sequence is CASSTMEVSPGELFF. The CDR3 region has the DNA TGTGCCAGCAGTACCATGGAGGTGTCTCCCGGGGAGCTGTTTTTT. The complete variable domain, with remaining parts taken from reference TRBV2 and TRBJ2-2, reads EPEVTQTPSHQVTQMGQEVILRCVPISNHLYFYWYRQILGQKVEFLVSFYNNEISEKSEIFDDQFSVERPDGSNFTLKIRSTKLEDSAMYFCASSTMEVSPGELFFGEGSRLTVL.

The genes are TRBV5-1 and TRBJ2-5; maybe TRBD2 (5 bases). Trimming took 4 bases from V and 2 from J, leaving 9 bases between them. The CDR3 runs 13 residues. The germline CDR1 and CDR2 sequences are SGHRS and YFSETQ. The CDR3 DNA reads as TGCGCCAGCAGCCAAAGCGGACAAGAGACCCAGTACTTC. It is translated as CASSQSGQETQYF. Using reference TRBV5-1 and TRBJ2-5 for the parts outside the CDR3, the full variable domain is KAGVTQTPRYLIKTRGQQVTLSCSPISGHRSVSWYQQTPGQGLQFLFEYFSETQRNKGNFPGRFSGRQFSNSRSEMNVSTLELGDSALYLCASSQSGQETQYFGPGTRLLVL.

This clone was observed a few times. The chain couples TRBV27 to TRBJ2-1; the D is unclear. Looked up from germline, CDR1 is MNHEY and CDR2 is SMNVEV (reference sequence). The CDR3 has 14 amino acids. V was shortened by 0 bases and J by 8 bases, with 11 bases between the two germline ends. The CDR3 DNA reads as TGTGCCAGCAGTTTATCGCGGTCCGGGTATGAGCAGTTCTTC. This codes for CASSLSRSGYEQFF.

The rearrangement links TRBV7-2 to TRBJ1-5, with unresolved D. The CDR3 spans 14 residues. V was shortened by 1 base and J by 5 bases, with 9 bases between the two germline ends. Germline V gene sequence: CDR1 SGHTA, CDR2 FQGNSA. CDR3 sequence: CASSLVPGDQPQHF. The CDR3 nucleotides are TGTGCCAGCAGCTTAGTTCCGGGAGATCAGCCCCAGCATTTT.

This clone was seen once. V gene TRBV14 combines with J gene TRBJ2-7; possible D gene TRBD2, 5 bases. The CDR3 has 16 residues. Germline CDR1 SGHDN, CDR2 FVKESK. Trimming cost V 4 bases and J 4 bases, with 20 bases left between them. CDR3 protein: CASSPRLREGVYEQYF. For the CDR3, the DNA is TGTGCCAGCAGCCCTCGCCTCCGGGAAGGCGTTTACGAGCAGTACTTC.

This clone turned up a few times. This rearrangement joins TRBV2 to TRBJ2-1, with D unresolved. The CDR3 is 15 amino acids. The V gene lost 8 bases and the J gene lost 0 bases, with 14 bases spanning the gap. The germline V gene encodes CDR1 SNHLY and CDR2 FYNNEI. The CDR3 sequence: CASGGVSSSYNEQFF. CDR3 bases: TGTGCCAGCGGCGGTGTCAGCAGCTCCTACAATGAGCAGTTCTTC. Based on the CDR3 plus reference TRBV2 and TRBJ2-1, the full variable domain is EPEVTQTPSHQVTQMGQEVILRCVPISNHLYFYWYRQILGQKVEFLVSFYNNEISEKSEIFDDQFSVERPDGSNFTLKIRSTKLEDSAMYFCASGGVSSSYNEQFFGPGTRLTVL.

A few counts support this clone. The chain links TRBV7-2 to TRBJ1-3, with a possible D match to TRBD1 (5 bases). Germline V gene lookup returns CDR1 SGHTA and CDR2 FQGNSA. V was cut by 5 bases and J by 0 bases, with 11 bases left in between. The CDR3 runs to 15 residues. DNA for the CDR3: TGTGCCAGCAGCCCGGGACTTTACTCTGGAAACACCATATATTTT. Residues: CASSPGLYSGNTIYF.